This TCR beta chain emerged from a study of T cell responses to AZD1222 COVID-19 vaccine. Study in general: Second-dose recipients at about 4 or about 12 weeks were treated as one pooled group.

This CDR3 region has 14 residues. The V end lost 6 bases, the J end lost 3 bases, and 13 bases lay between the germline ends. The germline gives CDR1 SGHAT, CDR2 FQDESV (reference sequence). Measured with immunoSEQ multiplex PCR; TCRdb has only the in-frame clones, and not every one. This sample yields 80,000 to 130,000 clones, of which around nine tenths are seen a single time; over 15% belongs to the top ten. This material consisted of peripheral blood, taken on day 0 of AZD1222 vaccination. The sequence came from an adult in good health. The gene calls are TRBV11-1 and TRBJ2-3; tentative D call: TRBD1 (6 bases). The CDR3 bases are TGTGCCAGCAGTCATAGCAGGGGAACAGATACGCAGTATTTT. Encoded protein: CASSHSRGTDTQYF.